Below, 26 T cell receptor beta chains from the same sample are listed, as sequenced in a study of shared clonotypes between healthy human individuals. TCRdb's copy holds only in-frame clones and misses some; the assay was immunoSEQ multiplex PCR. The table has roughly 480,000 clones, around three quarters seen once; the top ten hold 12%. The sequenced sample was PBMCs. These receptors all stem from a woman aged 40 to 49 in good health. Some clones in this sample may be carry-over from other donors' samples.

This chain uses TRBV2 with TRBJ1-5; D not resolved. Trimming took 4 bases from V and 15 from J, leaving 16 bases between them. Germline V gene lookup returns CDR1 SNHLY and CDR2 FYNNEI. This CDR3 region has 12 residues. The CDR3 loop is CASSGSTLIGHF. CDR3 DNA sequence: TGTGCCAGCAGTGGTTCTACTCTGATAGGGCATTTT.

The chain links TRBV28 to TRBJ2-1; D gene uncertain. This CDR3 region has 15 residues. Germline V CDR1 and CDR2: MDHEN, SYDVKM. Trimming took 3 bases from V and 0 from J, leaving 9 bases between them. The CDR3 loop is CASSFLQSSYNEQFF. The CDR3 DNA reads TGTGCCAGCAGTTTCCTACAGAGCTCCTACAATGAGCAGTTCTTC.

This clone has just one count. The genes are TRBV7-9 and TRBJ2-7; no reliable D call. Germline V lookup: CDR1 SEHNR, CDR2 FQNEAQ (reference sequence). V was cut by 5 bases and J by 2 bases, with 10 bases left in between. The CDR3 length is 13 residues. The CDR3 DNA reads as TGTGCCAGCAGCGCCTCCTATACCTACGAGCAGTACTTC. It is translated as CASSASYTYEQYF. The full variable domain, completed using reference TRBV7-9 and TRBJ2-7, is DTGVSQNPRHKITKRGQNVTFRCDPISEHNRLYWYRQTLGQGPEFLTYFQNEAQLEKSRLLSDRFSAERPKGSFSTLEIQRTEQGDSAMYLCASSASYTYEQYFGPGTRLTVT.

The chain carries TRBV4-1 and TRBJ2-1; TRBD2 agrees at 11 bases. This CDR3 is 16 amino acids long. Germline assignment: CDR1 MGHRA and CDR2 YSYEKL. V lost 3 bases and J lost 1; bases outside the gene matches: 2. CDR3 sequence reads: CASSQGLADSYNEQFF. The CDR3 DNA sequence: TGCGCCAGCAGCCAGGGACTAGCGGATTCCTACAATGAGCAGTTCTTC.

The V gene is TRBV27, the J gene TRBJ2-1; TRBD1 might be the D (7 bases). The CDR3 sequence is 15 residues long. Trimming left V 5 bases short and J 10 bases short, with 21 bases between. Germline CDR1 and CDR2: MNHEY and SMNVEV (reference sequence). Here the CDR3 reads CASSGAGTAINEQFF. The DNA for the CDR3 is TGTGCCAGCAGTGGGGCGGGGACAGCGATCAACGAGCAGTTCTTC.

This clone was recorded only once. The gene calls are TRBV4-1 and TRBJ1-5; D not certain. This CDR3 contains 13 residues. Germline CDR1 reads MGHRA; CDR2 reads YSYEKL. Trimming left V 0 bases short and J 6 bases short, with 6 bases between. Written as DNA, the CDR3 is TGCGCCAGCAGCCAAGAATCGTTTCAGCCCCAGCATTTT. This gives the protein CASSQESFQPQHF.

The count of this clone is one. The CDR3, as DNA: TGCAGCGTTTTGTTCAGCGGGAGCACAGATACGCAGTATTTT. Protein product: CSVLFSGSTDTQYF. The genes are TRBV29-1 and TRBJ2-3; tentative D call: TRBD2 (6 bases). The CDR3 length is 14 residues. V gave up 5 bases and J gave up 0 bases, with 12 bases separating them. CDR1 SQVTM and CDR2 ANQGSEA come from the germline V gene.

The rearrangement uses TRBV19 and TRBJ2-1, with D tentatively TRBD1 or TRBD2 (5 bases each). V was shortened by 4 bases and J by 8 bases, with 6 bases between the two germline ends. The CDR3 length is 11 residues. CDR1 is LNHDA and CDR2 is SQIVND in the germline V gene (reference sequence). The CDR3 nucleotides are TGTGCCAGTAGTAGGGGGTATGAGCAGTTCTTC. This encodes CASSRGYEQFF.

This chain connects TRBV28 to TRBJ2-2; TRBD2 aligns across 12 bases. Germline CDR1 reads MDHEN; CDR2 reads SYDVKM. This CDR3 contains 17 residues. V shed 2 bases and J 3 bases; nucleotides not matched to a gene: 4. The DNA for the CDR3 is TGTGCCAGCAGTTTACCCGGGACTAGCGGGTACACCGGGGAGCTGTTTTTT. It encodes CASSLPGTSGYTGELFF.

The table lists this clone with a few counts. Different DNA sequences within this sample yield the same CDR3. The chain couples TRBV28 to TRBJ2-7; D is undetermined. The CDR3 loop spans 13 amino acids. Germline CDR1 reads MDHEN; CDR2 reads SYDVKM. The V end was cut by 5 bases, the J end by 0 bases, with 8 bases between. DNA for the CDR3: TGTGCCAGCAGTCCCCCGAGCTCCTACGAGCAGTACTTC. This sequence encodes CASSPPSSYEQYF.

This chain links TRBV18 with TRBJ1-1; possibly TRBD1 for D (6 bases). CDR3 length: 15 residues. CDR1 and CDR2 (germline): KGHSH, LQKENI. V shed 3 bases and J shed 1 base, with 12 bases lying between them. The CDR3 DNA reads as TGTGCCAGCTCACCTTTAGGGGACACGAACACTGAAGCTTTCTTT. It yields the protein CASSPLGDTNTEAFF. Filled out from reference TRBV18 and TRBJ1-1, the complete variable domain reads NAGVMQNPRHLVRRRGQEARLRCSPMKGHSHVYWYRQLPEEGLKFMVYLQKENIIDESGMPKERFSAEFPKEGPSILRIQQVVRGDSAAYFCASSPLGDTNTEAFFGQGTRLTVV.

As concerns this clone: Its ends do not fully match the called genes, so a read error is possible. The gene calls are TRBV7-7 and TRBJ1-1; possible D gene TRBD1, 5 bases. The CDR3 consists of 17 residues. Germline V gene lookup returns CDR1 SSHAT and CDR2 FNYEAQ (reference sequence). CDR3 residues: CASSLTMWDPSNTEAFF. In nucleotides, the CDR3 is TGTGCTAGCAGCTTAACGATGTGGGACCCATCGAACACTGAAGCTTTCTTT.

The CDR3, as DNA: TGTGCCAGCAGAGCGCCGGGGGGAGAGGCCTACGAGCAGTACTTC. Translation: CASRAPGGEAYEQYF. The chain uses TRBV7-2 and TRBJ2-7; 7 nucleotides match TRBD2. Trimming cost V 6 bases and J 2 bases; bases outside gene matches: 10. This CDR3 is built from 15 residues. CDR1 and CDR2 from the germline V gene are SGHTA and FQGNSA.

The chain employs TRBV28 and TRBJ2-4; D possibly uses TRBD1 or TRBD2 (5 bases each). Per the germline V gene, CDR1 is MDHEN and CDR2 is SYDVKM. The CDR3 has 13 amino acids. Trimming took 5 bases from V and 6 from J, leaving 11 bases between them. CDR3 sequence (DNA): TGTGCCAGCAGTGTCCGGGACGCAAACATTCAGTACTTC. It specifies CASSVRDANIQYF.

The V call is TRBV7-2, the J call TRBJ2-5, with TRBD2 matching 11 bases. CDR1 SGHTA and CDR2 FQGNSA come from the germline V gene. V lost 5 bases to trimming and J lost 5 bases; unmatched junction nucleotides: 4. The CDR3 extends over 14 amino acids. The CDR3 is CASSLGLAGETQYF. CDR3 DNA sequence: TGTGCCAGCAGCCTAGGACTAGCGGGTGAGACCCAGTACTTC.

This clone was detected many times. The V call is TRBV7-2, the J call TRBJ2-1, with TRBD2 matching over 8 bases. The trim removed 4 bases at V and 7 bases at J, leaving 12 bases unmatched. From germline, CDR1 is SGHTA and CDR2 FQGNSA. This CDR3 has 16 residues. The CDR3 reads CASSSRPGGPRNEQFF. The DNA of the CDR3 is TGTGCCAGCAGCTCTAGGCCGGGAGGGCCCAGGAATGAGCAGTTCTTC.

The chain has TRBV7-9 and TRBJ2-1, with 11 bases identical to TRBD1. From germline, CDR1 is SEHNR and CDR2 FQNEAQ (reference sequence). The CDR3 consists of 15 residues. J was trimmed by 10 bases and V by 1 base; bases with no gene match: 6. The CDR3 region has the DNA TGTGCCAGCAGCTTAGTTGGACAGGGGGCAAGGGAGCAGTTCTTC. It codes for CASSLVGQGAREQFF.

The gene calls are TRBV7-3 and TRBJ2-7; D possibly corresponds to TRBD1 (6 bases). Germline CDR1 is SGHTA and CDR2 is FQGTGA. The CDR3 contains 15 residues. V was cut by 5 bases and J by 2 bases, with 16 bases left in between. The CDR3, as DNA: TGTGCCAGCAGCCCGCAGGGGAGCAGCGCCTACGAGCAGTACTTC. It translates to CASSPQGSSAYEQYF.

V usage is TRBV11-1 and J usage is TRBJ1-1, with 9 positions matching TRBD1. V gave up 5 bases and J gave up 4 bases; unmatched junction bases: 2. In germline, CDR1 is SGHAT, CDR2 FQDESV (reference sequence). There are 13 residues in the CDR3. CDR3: CASSPDRGTEAFF. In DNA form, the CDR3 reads TGTGCCAGCAGCCCGGACAGGGGCACTGAAGCTTTCTTT.

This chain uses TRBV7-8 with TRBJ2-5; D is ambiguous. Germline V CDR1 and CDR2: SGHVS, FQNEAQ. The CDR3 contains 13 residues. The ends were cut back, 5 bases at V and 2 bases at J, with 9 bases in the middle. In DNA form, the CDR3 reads TGTGCCAGCAGCATTCGACTGCAAGAGACCCAGTACTTC. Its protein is CASSIRLQETQYF.

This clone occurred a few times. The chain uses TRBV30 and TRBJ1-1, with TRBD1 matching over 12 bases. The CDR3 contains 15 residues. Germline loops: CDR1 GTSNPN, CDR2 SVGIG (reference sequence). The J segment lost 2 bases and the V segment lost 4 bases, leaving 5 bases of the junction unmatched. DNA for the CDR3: TGTGCCTGGAACCCCGGGACAGGGGGCAACACTGAAGCTTTCTTT. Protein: CAWNPGTGGNTEAFF.

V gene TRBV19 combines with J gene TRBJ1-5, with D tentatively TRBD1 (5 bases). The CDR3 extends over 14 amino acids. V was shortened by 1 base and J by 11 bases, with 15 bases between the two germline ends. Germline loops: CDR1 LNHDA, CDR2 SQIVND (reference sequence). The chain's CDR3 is CASSIGGDGAAQHF. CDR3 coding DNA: TGTGCCAGTAGTATAGGAGGGGACGGCGCGGCCCAGCATTTT.

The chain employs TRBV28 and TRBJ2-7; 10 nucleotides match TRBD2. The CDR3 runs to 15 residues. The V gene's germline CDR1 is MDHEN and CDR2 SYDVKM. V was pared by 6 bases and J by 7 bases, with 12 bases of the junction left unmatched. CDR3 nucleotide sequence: TGTGCCAGCAGGCAAGCTAGCGGGAGCTTTCGGGAGCAGTACTTC. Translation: CASRQASGSFREQYF. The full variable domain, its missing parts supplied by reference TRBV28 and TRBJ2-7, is DVKVTQSSRYLVKRTGEKVFLECVQDMDHENMFWYRQDPGLGLRLIYFSYDVKMKEKGDIPEGYSVSREKKERFSLILESASTNQTSMYLCASRQASGSFREQYFGPGTRLTVT.

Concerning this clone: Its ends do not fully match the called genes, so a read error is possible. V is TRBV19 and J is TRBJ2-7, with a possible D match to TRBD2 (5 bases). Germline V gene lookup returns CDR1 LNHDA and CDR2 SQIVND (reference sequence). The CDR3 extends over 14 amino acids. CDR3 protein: CATSQDLGGLKQYF. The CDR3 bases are TGTGCCACTAGTCAGGACCTAGGTGGACTCAAGCAGTACTTC.

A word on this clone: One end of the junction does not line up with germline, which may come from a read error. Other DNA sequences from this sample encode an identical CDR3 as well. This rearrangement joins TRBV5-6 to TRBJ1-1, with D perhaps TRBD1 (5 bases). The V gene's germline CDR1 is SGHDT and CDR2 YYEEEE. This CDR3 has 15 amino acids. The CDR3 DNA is TGTGCCAGCAGCGAACTCCCAGGGTCGGACACTGAAGCCTTCTTT. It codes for CASSELPGSDTEAFF. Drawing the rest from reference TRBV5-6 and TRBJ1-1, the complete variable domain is DAGVTQSPTHLIKTRGQQVTLRCSPKSGHDTVSWYQQALGQGPQFIFQYYEEEERQRGNFPDRFSGHQFPNYSSELNVNALLLGDSALYLCASSELPGSDTEAFFGQGTRLTVV.

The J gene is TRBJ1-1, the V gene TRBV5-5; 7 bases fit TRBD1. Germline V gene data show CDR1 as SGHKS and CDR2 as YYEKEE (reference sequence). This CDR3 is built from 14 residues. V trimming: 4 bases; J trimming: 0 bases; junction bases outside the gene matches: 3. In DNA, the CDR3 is TGTGCCAGCAGCATGGGACAGTTGAACACTGAAGCTTTCTTT. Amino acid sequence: CASSMGQLNTEAFF.